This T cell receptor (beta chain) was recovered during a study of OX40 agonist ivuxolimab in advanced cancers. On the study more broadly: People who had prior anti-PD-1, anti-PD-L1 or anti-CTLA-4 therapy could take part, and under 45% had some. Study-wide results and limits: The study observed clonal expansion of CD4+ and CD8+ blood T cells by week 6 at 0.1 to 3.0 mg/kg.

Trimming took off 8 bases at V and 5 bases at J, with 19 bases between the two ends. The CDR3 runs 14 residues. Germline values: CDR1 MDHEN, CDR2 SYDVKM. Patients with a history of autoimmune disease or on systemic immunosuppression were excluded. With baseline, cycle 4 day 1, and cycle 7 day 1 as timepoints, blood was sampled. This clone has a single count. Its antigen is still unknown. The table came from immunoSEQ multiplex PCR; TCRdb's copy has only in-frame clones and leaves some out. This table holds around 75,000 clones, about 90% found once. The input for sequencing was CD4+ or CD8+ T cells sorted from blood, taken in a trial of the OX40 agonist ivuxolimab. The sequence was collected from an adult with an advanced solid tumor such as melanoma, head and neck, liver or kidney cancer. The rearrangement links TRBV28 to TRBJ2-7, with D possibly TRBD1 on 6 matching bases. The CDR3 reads CASAGRAPGDEQYF. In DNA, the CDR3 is TGTGCCAGCGCCGGCAGGGCCCCAGGGGACGAGCAGTACTTC. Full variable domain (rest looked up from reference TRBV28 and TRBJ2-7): DVKVTQSSRYLVKRTGEKVFLECVQDMDHENMFWYRQDPGLGLRLIYFSYDVKMKEKGDIPEGYSVSREKKERFSLILESASTNQTSMYLCASAGRAPGDEQYFGPGTRLTVT.